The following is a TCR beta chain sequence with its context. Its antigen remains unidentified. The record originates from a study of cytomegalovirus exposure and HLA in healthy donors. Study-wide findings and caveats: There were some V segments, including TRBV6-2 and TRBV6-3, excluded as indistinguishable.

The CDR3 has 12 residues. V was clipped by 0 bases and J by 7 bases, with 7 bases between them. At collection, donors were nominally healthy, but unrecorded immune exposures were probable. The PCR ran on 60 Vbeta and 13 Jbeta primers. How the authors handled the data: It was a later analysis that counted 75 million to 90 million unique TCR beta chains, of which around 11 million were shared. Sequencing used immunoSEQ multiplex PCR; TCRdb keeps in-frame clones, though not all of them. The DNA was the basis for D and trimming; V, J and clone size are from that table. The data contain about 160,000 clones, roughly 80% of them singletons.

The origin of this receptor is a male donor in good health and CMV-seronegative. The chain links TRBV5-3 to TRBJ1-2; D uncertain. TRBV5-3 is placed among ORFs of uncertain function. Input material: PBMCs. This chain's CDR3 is CARSLGGGGYTF. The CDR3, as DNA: TGTGCCAGAAGCTTGGGAGGAGGTGGCTACACCTTC.